The subject of this entry is one TCR beta chain. Its antigen is as yet unknown. These data originate in a study of CD8+CD57+ T cells in acquired aplastic anemia. General study results and limits: Simpson's diversity of CD8+ cells was not significantly different in patients compared with controls.

All sequencing subjects had displayed CD8+CD57+ cell expansion on flow cytometry. The template used for profiling TCR beta VDJ and CDR3 was genomic DNA. MiXCR, applied by TCRdb to the reads, yields one record per CDR3 protein. The sample lists some 180,000 distinct CDR3 sequences, about three fifths occurring once. In germline, CDR1 is MNHNS, CDR2 SASEGT. The V segment lost 6 bases and the J segment 0 bases; nucleotides outside the gene matches: 5. The length of the CDR3 is 14 residues. The chain has TRBV6-1 and TRBJ2-7, with 7 bases aligning to TRBD1. The receptor's source is a human donor with aplastic anemia. Sequenced: sorted CD4+, CD8+, or CD8+CD57+ T cells (not recorded which) from PBMCs. CDR3 sequence (DNA): TGTGCCAGCAGGAACAGGGGCGCCTCCTACGAGCAGTACTTC. Protein product: CASRNRGASYEQYF.